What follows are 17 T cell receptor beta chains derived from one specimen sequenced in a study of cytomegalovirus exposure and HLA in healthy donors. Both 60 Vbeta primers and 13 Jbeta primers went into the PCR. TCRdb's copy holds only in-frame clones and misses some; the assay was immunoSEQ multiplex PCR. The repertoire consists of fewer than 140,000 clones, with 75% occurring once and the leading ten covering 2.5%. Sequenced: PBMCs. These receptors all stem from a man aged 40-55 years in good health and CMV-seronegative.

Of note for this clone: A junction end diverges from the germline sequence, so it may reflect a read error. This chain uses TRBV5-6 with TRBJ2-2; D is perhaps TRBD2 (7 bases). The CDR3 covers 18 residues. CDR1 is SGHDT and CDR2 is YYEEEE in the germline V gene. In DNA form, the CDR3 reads TGTGCCAGCAGCTTGTATGGGGGGGCAACGCGGAACTCCGGGGAGCTGTTTTTT. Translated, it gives CASSLYGGATRNSGELFF. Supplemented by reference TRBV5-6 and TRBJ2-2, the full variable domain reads DAGVTQSPTHLIKTRGQQVTLRCSPKSGHDTVSWYQQALGQGPQFIFQYYEEEERQRGNFPDRFSGHQFPNYSSELNVNALLLGDSALYLCASSLYGGATRNSGELFFGEGSRLTVL.

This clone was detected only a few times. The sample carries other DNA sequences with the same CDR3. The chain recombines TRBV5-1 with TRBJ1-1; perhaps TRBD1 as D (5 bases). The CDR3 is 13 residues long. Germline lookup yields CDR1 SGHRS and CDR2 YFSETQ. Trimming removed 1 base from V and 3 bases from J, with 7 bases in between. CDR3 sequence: CASSLSGDTEAFF. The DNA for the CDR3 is TGCGCCAGCAGCTTGTCGGGGGACACTGAAGCTTTCTTT.

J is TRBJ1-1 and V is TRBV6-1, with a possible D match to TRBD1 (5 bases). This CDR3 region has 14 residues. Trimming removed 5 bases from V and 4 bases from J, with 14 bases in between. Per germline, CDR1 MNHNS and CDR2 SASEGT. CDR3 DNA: TGTGCCAGCAGTCCCTATAAAAGGGGCACTGAAGCTTTCTTT. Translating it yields CASSPYKRGTEAFF.

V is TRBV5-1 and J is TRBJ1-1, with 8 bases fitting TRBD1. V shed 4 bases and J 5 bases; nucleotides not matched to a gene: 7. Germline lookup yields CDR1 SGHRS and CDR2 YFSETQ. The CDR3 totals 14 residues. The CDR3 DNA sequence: TGCGCCAGCAGCCCTGGACAGGGAAGGACTGAAGCTTTCTTT. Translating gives CASSPGQGRTEAFF.

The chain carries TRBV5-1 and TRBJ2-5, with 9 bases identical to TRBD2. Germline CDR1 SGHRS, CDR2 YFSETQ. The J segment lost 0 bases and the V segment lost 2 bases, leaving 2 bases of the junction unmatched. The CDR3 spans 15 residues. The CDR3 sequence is CASSLAGGHQETQYF. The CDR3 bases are TGCGCCAGCAGCTTAGCGGGGGGACACCAAGAGACCCAGTACTTC.

For the CDR3, the DNA is TGTGCCAGCAGTTTAACCAGGGGGCTGAACACCGGGGAGCTGTTTTTT. Encoded protein: CASSLTRGLNTGELFF. This chain joins TRBV27 and TRBJ2-2; 8 positions agree with TRBD1. The CDR3 is 16 residues long. Trimming removed 2 bases from V and 1 base from J; junction bases left unmatched: 3. Germline V gene sequence: CDR1 MNHEY, CDR2 SMNVEV (reference sequence).

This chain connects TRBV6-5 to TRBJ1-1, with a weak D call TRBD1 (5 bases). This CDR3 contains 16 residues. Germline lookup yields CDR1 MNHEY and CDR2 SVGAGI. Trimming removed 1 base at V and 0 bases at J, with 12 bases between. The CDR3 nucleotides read TGTGCCAGCAGTTACTTGGGGGGAGAGATGAACACTGAAGCTTTCTTT. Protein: CASSYLGGEMNTEAFF.

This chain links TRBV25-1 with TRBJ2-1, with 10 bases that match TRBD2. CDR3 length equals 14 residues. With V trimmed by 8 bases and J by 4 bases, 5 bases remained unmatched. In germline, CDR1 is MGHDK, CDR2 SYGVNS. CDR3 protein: CASSRTSGYNEQFF. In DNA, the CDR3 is TGTGCCAGCTCCCGGACTAGCGGATACAATGAGCAGTTCTTC. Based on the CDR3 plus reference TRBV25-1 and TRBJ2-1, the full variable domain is EADIYQTPRYLVIGTGKKITLECSQTMGHDKMYWYQQDPGMELHLIHYSYGVNSTEKGDLSSESTVSRIRTEHFPLTLESARPSHTSQYLCASSRTSGYNEQFFGPGTRLTVL.

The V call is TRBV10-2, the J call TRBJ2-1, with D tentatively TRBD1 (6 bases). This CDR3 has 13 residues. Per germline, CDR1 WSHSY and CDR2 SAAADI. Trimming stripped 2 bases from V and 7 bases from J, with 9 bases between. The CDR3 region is CASSEAGVNEQFF. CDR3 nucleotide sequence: TGCGCCAGCAGTGAGGCAGGGGTAAATGAGCAGTTCTTC.

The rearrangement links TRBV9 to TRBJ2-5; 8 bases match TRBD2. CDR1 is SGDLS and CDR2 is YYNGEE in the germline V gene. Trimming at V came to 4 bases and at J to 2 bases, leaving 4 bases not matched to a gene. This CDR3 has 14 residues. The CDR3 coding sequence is TGTGCCAGCAGCTGGGGACTAGATCAAGAGACCCAGTACTTC. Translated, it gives CASSWGLDQETQYF.

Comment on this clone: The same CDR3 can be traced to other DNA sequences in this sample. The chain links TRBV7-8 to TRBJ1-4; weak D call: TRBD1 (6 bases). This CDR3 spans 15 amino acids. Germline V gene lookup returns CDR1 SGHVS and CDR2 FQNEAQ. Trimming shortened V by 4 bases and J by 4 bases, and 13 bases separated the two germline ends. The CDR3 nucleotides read TGTGCCAGCAGCTCGGGGGGCGGAGGTAATGAAAAACTGTTTTTT. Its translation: CASSSGGGGNEKLFF.

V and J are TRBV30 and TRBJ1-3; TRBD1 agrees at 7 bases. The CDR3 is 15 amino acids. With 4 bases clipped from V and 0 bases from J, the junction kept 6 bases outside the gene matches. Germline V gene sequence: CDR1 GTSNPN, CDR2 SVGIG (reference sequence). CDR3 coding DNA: TGTGCCTGGACCATTCAGGGGGACTCTGGAAACACCATATATTTT. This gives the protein CAWTIQGDSGNTIYF.

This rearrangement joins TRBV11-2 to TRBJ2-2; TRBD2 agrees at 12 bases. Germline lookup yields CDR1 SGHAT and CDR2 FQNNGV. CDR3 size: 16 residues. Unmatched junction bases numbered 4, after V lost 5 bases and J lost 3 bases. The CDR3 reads CASSQGTSGYTGELFF. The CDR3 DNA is TGTGCCAGCAGCCAGGGGACTAGCGGGTACACCGGGGAGCTGTTTTTT.

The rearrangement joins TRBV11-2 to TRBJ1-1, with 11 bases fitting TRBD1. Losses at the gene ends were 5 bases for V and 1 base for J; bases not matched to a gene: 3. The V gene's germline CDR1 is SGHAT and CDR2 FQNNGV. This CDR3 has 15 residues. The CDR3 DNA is TGTGCCAGCAGCCCTGGACAGGGGGCGAACACTGAAGCTTTCTTT. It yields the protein CASSPGQGANTEAFF.

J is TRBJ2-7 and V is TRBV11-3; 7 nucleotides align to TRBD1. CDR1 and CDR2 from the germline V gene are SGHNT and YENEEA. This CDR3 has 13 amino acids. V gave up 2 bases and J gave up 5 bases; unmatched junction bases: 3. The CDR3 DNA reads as TGTGCCAGCAGCTTATTAAGGGGGCACGAGCAGTACTTC. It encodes CASSLLRGHEQYF. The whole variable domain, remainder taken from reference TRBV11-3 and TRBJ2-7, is EAGVVQSPRYKIIEKKQPVAFWCNPISGHNTLYWYLQNLGQGPELLIRYENEEAVDDSQLPKDRFSAERLKGVDSTLKIQPAELGDSAVYLCASSLLRGHEQYFGPGTRLTVT.

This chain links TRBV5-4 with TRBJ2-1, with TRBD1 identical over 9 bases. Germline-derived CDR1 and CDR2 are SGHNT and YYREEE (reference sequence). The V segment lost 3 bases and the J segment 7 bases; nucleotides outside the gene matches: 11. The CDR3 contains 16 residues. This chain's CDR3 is CASSSNTGTGRNEQFF. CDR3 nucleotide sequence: TGTGCCAGCAGCTCCAATACAGGGACAGGGAGAAATGAGCAGTTCTTC.

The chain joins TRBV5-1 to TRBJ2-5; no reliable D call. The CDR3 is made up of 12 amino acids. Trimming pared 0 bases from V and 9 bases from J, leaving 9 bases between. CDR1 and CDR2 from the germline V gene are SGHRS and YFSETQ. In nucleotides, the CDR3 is TGCGCCAGCAGCTTGGAGCAACGGGCCCAGTACTTC. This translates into CASSLEQRAQYF.